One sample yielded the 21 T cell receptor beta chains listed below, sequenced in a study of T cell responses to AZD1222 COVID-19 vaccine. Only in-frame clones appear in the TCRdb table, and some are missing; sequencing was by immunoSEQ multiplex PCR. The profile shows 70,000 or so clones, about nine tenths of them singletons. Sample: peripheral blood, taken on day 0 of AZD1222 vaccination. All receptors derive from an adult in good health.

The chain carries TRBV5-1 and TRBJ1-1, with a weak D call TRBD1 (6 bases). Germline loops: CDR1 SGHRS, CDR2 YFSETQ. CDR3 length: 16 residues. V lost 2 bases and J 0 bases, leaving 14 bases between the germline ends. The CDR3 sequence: CASSFTGPTLNTEAFF. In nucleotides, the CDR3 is TGCGCCAGCAGCTTCACAGGGCCTACCCTGAACACTGAAGCTTTCTTT.

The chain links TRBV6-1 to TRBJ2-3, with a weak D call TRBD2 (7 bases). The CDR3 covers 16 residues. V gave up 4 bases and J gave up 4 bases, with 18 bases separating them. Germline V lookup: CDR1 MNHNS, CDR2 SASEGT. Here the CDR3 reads CASSARQGRGPDTQYF. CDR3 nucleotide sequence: TGTGCCAGCAGTGCTCGCCAGGGGAGGGGCCCAGATACGCAGTATTTT.

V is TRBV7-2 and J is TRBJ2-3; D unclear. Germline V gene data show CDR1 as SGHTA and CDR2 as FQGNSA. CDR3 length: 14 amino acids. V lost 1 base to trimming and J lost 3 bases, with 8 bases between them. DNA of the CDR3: TGTGCCAGCAGCTTAGTTGCTAGGACAGATACGCAGTATTTT. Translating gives CASSLVARTDTQYF.

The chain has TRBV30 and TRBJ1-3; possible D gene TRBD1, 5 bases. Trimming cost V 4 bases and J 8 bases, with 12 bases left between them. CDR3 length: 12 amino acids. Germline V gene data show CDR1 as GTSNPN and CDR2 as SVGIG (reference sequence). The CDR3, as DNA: TGTGCCTGGATGGGGGATCTGGACACCATATATTTT. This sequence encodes CAWMGDLDTIYF.

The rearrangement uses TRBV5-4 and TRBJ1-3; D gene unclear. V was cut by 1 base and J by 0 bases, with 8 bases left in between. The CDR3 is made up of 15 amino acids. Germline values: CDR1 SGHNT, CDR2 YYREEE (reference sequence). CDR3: CASSLFGPSGNTIYF. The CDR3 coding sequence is TGTGCCAGCAGCTTGTTCGGCCCCTCTGGAAACACCATATATTTT.

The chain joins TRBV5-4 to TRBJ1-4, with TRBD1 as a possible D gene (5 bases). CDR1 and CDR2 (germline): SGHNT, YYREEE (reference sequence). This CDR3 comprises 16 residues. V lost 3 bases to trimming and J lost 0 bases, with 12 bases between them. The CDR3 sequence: CASSYAGIATNEKLFF. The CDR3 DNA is TGTGCCAGCAGCTATGCAGGGATAGCAACTAATGAAAAACTGTTTTTT.

The CDR3 loop is CASSFRAGGAAQYF. CDR3 DNA sequence: TGTGCCAGCAGCTTTCGGGCGGGGGGGGCGGCCCAGTACTTC. The rearrangement links TRBV7-8 to TRBJ2-5; TRBD2 agrees at 9 bases. The germline V gene has CDR1 SGHVS and CDR2 FQNEAQ. V was clipped by 3 bases and J by 9 bases; unmatched bases: 8. The CDR3 has 14 amino acids.

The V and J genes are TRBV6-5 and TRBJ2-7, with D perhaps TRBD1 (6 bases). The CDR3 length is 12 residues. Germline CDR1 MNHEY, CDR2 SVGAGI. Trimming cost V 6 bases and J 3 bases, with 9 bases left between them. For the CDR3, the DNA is TGTGCCAGCAGCGGACAGCGCTACGAGCAGTACTTC. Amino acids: CASSGQRYEQYF.

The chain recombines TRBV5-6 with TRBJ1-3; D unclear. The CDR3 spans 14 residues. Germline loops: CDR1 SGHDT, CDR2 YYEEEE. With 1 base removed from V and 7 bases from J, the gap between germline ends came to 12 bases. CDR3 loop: CASSLSGTLNTIYF. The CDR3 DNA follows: TGTGCCAGCAGCTTGTCTGGCACCCTGAACACCATATATTTT.

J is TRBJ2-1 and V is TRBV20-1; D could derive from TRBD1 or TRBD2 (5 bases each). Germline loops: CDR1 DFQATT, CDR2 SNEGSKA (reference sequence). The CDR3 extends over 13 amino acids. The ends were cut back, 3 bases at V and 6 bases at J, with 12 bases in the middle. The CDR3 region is CSASRDQGNEQFF. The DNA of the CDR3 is TGCAGTGCTAGTCGGGACCAAGGCAATGAGCAGTTCTTC.

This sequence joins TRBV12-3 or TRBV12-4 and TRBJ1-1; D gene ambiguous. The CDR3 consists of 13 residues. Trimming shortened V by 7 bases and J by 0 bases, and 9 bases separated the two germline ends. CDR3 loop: CASTNSMNTEAFF. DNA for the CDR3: TGTGCCAGCACTAATTCGATGAACACTGAAGCTTTCTTT.

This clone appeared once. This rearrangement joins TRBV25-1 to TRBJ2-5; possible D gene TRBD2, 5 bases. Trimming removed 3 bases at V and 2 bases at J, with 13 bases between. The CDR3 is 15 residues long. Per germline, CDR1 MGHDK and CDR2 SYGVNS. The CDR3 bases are TGTGCCAGCAGTGAGCGTAAACGGGGTCAAGAGACCCAGTACTTC. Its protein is CASSERKRGQETQYF.

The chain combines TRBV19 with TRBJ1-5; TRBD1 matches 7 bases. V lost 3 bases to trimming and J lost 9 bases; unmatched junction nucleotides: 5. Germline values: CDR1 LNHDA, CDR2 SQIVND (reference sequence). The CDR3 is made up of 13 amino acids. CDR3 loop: CASSIDRVGPQHF. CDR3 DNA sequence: TGTGCCAGTAGTATCGACAGGGTCGGGCCCCAGCATTTT. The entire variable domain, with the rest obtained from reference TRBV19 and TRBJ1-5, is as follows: DGGITQSPKYLFRKEGQNVTLSCEQNLNHDAMYWYRQDPGQGLRLIYYSQIVNDFQKGDIAEGYSVSREKKESFPLTVTSAQKNPTAFYLCASSIDRVGPQHFGDGTRLSIL.

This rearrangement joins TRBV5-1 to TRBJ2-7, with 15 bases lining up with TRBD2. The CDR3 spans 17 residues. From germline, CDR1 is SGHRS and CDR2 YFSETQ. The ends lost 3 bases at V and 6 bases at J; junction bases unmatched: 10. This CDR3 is CASSSFGTSGGNGEQYF. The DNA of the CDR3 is TGCGCCAGCAGCTCGTTTGGGACTAGCGGGGGGAATGGCGAGCAGTACTTC.

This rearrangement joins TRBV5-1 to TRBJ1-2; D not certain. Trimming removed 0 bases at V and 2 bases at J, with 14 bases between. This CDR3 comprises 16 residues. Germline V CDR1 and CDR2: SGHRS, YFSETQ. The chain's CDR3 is CASSLAYPGSNYGYTF. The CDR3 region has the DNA TGCGCCAGCAGCTTGGCCTATCCTGGGAGCAACTATGGCTACACCTTC. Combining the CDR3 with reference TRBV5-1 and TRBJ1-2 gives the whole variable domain KAGVTQTPRYLIKTRGQQVTLSCSPISGHRSVSWYQQTPGQGLQFLFEYFSETQRNKGNFPGRFSGRQFSNSRSEMNVSTLELGDSALYLCASSLAYPGSNYGYTFGSGTRLTVV.

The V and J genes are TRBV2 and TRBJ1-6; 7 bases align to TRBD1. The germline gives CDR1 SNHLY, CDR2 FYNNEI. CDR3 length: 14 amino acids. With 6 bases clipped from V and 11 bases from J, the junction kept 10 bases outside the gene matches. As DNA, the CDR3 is TGTGCCAGCAGCCCGGGACAGCCCAATCCACCCCTCCACTTT. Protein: CASSPGQPNPPLHF.

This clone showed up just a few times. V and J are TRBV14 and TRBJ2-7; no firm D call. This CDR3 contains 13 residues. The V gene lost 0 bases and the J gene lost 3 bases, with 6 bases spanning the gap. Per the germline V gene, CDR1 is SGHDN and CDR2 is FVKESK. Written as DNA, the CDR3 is TGTGCCAGCAGCCAAGAGGACCACTACGAGCAGTACTTC. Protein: CASSQEDHYEQYF.

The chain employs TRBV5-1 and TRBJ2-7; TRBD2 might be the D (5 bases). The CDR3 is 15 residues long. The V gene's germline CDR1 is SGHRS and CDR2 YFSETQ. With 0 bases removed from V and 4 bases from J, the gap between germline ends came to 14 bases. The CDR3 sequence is CASSLGSGESYEQYF. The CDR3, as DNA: TGCGCCAGCAGCTTGGGATCCGGGGAGAGTTACGAGCAGTACTTC.

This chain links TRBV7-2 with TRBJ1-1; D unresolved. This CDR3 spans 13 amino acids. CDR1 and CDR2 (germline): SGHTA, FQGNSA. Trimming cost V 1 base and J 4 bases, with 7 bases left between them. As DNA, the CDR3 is TGTGCCAGCAGCTTAGATTTCACCACTGAAGCTTTCTTT. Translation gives CASSLDFTTEAFF.

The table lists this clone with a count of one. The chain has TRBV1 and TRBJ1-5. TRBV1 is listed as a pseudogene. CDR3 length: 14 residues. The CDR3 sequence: CTSSHEDYARPQHF. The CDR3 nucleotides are TGCACCAGCAGCCATGAGGATTACGCCCGGCCCCAGCATTTT.

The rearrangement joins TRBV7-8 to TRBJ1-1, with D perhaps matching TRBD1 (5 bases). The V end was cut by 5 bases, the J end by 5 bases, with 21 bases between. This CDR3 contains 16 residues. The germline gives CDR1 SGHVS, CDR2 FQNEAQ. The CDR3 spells CASSEGRGGVFTEAFF. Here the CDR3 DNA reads TGTGCCAGCAGCGAGGGCCGGGGAGGGGTCTTTACTGAAGCTTTCTTT.